The present entry profiles one T cell receptor beta chain with its context. Its antigen is unidentified. Method: immunoSEQ multiplex PCR; TCRdb's copy keeps in-frame clones and lacks some. Of 150,000 or so clones listed, about 89% are singletons. The data belong to a study of T cell responses to AZD1222 COVID-19 vaccine. Findings and caveats of the study: When two AZD1222 doses had been given, Spike-specific TCR breadth and depth rose.

This receptor was taken from an adult in good health. This specimen was peripheral blood, taken on day 0 of AZD1222 vaccination.

CDR3 loop: CASSPGQFTEAFF. The CDR3 nucleotides read TGTGCCAGCAGCCCGGGACAGTTCACTGAAGCTTTCTTT. V usage is TRBV3-1 (or the pseudogene TRBV3-2) and J usage is TRBJ1-1, with 7 nucleotides matching TRBD1. The V and J ends lost 4 bases and 4 bases, in that order; junction bases with no gene match: 3. The germline V gene encodes CDR1 LGHDT and CDR2 YNNKEL (reference sequence). The CDR3 loop spans 13 amino acids.